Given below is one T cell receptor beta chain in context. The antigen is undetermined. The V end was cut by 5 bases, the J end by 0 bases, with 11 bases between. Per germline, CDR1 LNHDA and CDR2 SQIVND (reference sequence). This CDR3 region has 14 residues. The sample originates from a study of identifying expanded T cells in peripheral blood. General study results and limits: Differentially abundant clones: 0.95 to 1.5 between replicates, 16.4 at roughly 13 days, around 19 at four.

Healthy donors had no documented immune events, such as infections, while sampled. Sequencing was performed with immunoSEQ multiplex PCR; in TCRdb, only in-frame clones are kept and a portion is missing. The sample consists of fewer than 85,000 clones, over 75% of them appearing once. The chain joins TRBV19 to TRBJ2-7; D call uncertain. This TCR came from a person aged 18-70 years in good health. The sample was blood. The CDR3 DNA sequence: TGTGCCAGTAGTTATCTAATAGGCTCCTACGAGCAGTACTTC. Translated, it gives CASSYLIGSYEQYF.